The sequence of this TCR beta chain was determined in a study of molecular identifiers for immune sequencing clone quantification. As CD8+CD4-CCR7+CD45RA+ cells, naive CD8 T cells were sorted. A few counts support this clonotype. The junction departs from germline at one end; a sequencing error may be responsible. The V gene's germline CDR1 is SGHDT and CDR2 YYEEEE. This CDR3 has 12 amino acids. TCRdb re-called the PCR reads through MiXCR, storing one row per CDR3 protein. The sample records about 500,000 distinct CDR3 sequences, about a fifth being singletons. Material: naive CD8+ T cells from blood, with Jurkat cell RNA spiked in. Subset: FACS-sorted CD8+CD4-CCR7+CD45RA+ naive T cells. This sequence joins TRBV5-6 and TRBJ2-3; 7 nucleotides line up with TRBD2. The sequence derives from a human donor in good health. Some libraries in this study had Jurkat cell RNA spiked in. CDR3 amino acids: CASSLIPTSTDF. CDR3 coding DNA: TGTGCCAGCAGCTTGATTCCGACTAGCACGGATTTT. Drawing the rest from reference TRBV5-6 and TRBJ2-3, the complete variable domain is DAGVTQSPTHLIKTRGQQVTLRCSPKSGHDTVSWYQQALGQGPQFIFQYYEEEERQRGNFPDRFSGHQFPNYSSELNVNALLLGDSALYLCASSLIPTSTDFGPGTRLTVL.